This T cell receptor (beta chain) emerged from a study of blood T cell repertoires in COVID-19. Across the whole study: Sources were T cells, B-cell-depleted T cells, or PBMCs; the material itself was cDNA or gDNA.

How the authors handled the data: Estimated nucleated cell counts came from reference gene primer amplification. This table comes from immunoSEQ multiplex PCR, and its TCRdb copy is limited to in-frame clones, with some not included. V, J and clone size are taken as reported in that table, and D and trimming were inferred from the DNA itself. This table holds about 270,000 clones, just under 90% found once. Trimming took 1 base from V and 2 from J, leaving 5 bases between them. In germline, CDR1 is SGHAT, CDR2 FQNNGV. The CDR3 sequence is 13 residues long. The specimen was PBMCs or T cells enriched from blood (not recorded which). This receptor was obtained from a woman in her thirties with acute COVID-19. This chain uses TRBV11-2 with TRBJ1-2; D gene uncertain. The CDR3 spells CASSLAENYGYTF. The CDR3 DNA reads TGTGCCAGCAGCTTAGCAGAAAACTATGGCTACACCTTC.